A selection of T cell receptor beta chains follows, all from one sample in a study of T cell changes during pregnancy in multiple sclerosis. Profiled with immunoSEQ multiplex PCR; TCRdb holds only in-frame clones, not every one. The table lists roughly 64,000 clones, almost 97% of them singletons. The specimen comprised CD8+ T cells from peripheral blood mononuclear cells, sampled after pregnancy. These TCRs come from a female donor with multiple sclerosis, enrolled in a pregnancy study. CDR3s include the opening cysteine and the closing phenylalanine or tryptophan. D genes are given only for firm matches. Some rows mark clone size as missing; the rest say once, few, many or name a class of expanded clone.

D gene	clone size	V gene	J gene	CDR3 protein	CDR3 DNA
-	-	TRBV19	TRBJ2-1	CASRATGKGFNEQFF	TGTGCCAGTAGGGCTACAGGGAAGGGGTTTAATGAGCAGTTCTTC
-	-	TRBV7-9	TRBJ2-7	CASSLTGTYEQYF	TGTGCCAGCAGCTTAACAGGGACCTACGAGCAGTACTTC
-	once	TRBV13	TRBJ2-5	CASSWAGGQFEETQYF	TGTGCCAGCAGCTGGGCCGGCGGGCAGTTCGAAGAGACCCAGTACTTC
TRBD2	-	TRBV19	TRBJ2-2	CASSHSGRGTGELFF	TGTGCCAGTAGTCATAGCGGGAGGGGCACCGGGGAGCTGTTTTTT
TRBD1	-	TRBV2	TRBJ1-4	CASSDGGQGKKLFF	TGTGCCAGCAGTGACGGAGGACAGGGTAAAAAACTGTTTTTT
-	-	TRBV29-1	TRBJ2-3	CSVDGVAPIPDTQYF	TGCAGCGTTGATGGAGTAGCACCTATCCCAGATACGCAGTATTTT
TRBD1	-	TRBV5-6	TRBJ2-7	CASSLGQGAAYEQYF	TGTGCCAGCAGCTTGGGACAGGGGGCCGCCTACGAGCAGTACTTC
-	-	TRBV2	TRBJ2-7	CASSVYRPSSYEQYF	TGTGCCAGCAGTGTCTACAGGCCTAGCTCCTACGAGCAGTACTTC
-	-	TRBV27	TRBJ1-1	CASSLAVTTEAFF	TGTGCCAGCAGTTTGGCGGTCACAACTGAAGCTTTCTTT
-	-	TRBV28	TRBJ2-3	CASIRGAGRDTQYF	TGTGCCAGCATCCGAGGAGCAGGGCGAGATACGCAGTATTTT
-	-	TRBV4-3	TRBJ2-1	CASSQDNLSYNEQFF	TGCGCCAGCAGCCAAGATAACTTATCCTACAATGAGCAGTTCTTC
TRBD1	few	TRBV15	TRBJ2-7	CATSRDRATGGLNEQYF	TGTGCCACCAGCAGAGATAGAGCGACAGGGGGCCTCAACGAGCAGTACTTC
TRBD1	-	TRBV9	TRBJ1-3	CASSLRQGTGNTIYF	TGTGCCAGCAGCTTAAGACAGGGGACTGGAAACACCATATATTTT
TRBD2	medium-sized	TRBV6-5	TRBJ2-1	CASSVGLAGYNEQFF	TGTGCCAGCAGTGTGGGACTAGCGGGGTACAATGAGCAGTTCTTC
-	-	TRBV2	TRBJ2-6	CASIKEGPISGANVLTF	TGTGCCAGCATCAAAGAGGGCCCGATCTCTGGGGCCAACGTCCTGACTTTC
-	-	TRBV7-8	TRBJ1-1	CASGQMNTEAFF	TGTGCCAGCGGACAGATGAACACTGAAGCTTTCTTT
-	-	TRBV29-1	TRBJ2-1	CSVDKTGTTPYNEQFF	TGCAGCGTAGACAAGACCGGGACAACACCCTACAATGAGCAGTTCTTC
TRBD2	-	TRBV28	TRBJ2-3	CASNPGSGRASDTQYF	TGTGCCAGCAACCCAGGCAGCGGGAGGGCCTCAGATACGCAGTATTTT
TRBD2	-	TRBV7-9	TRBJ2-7	CASGREGQVTEQYF	TGTGCCTCTGGGCGGGAGGGCCAAGTCACCGAGCAGTACTTC
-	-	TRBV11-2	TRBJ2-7	CASSLGLPYEQYF	TGTGCCAGCAGCTTAGGACTGCCCTACGAGCAGTACTTC
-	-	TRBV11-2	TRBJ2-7	CASSPEDNGHEQYF	TGTGCCAGCAGCCCGGAGGATAATGGCCACGAGCAGTACTTC
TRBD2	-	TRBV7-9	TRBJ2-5	CASSSREAGGMETQYF	TGTGCCAGCAGCTCGAGGGAGGCGGGAGGAATGGAGACCCAGTACTTC
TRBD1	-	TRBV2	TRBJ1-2	CASSSPRDRADYGYTF	TGTGCCAGCAGTAGCCCTCGGGACAGGGCGGACTATGGCTACACCTTC
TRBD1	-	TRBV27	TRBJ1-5	CASSRDRGEQPQHF	TGTGCCAGCAGTAGAGACAGGGGAGAACAGCCCCAGCATTTT
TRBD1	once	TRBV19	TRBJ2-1	CASSIGQGVSNEQFF	TGTGCCAGTAGTATTGGACAGGGGGTGTCGAATGAGCAGTTCTTC
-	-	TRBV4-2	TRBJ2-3	CASSQRLYTDTQYF	TGTGCCAGCAGCCAACGACTCTACACAGATACGCAGTATTTT
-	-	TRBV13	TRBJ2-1	CASSWIGQSSYNEQFF	TGTGCCAGCAGCTGGATAGGACAGAGCTCCTACAATGAGCAGTTCTTC
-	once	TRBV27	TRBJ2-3	CASGFTYTQYF	TGTGCCAGCGGTTTTACATATACGCAGTATTTT
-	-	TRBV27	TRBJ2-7	CASSLSGAPYEQYF	TGTGCCAGCAGTTTATCAGGGGCCCCCTACGAGCAGTACTTC
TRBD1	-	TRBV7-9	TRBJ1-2	CASTAGGPYGYTF	TGTGCCAGCACCGCAGGGGGACCCTATGGCTACACCTTC
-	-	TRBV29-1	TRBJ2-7	CSVVRGPYEQYF	TGCAGCGTTGTTCGCGGCCCCTACGAGCAGTACTTC
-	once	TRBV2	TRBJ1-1	CATPPGGNTEAFF	TGTGCCACCCCGCCCGGTGGGAACACTGAAGCTTTCTTT